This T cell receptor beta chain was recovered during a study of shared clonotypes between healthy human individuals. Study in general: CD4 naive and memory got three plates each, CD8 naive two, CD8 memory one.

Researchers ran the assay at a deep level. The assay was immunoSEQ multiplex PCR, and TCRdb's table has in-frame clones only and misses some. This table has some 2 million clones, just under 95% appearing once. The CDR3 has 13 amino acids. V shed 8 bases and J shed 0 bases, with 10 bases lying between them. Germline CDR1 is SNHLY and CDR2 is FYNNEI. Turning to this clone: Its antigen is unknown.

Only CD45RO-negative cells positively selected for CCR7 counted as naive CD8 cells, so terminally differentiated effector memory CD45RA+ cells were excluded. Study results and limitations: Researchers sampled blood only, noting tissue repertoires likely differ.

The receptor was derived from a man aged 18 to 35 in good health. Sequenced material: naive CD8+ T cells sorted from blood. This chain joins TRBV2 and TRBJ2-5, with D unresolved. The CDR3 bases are TGTGCCAGCGGGGTTTACAACCAAGAGACCCAGTACTTC. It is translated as CASGVYNQETQYF.